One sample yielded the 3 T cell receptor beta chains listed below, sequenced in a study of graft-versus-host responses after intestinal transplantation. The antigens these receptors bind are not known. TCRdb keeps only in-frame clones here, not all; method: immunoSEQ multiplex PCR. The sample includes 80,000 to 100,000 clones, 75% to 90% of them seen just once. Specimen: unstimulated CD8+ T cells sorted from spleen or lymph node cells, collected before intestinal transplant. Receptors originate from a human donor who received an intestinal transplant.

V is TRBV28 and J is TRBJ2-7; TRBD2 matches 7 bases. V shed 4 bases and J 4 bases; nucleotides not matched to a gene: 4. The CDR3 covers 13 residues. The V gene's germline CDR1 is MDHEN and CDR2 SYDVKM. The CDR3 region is CASSSAGEYEQYF. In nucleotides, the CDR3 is TGTGCCAGCAGTTCGGCGGGGGAATACGAGCAGTACTTC.

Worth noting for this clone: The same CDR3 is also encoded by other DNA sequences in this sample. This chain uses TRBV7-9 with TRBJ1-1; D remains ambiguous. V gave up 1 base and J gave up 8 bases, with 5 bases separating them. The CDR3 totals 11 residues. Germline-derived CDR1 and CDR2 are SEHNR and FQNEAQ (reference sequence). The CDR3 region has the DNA TGTGCCAGCAGCTTAGGATCAGAAGCTTTCTTT. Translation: CASSLGSEAFF.

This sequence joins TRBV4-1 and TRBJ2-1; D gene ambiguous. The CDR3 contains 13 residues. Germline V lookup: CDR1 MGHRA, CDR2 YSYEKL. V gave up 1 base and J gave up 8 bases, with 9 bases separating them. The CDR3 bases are TGCGCCAGCAGCCAAGCCCCAGAGGATGAGCAGTTCTTC. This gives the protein CASSQAPEDEQFF.